One sample yielded the 18 T cell receptor beta chains listed below, sequenced in a study of Ad26.COV2.S vaccination and SARS-CoV-2 variants. Treatment noted: approximately 18 received Ad26.COV2.S at low or high dose, single or two shots; about 5 received placebo; per-sample allocation not given. The samples were gathered on day 63 after the first injection of vaccine or placebo. Using immunoSEQ multiplex PCR, the repertoire was profiled, and TCRdb retains in-frame clones only, with some absent. Among a few hundred thousand clones, about four fifths were seen once, and the ten largest hold about 8%. This specimen was peripheral blood, taken in a trial of Ad26.COV2.S vaccine versus placebo. The source is a person between 18 and 59 years old who received the Ad26.COV2.S COVID-19 vaccine or a placebo.

The chain is built from TRBV6-4 and TRBJ2-3, with 12 bases matching TRBD2. The CDR3 sequence is 18 residues long. With 0 bases clipped from V and 0 bases from J, the junction kept 4 bases outside the gene matches. The germline gives CDR1 MRHNA, CDR2 SNTAGT. CDR3 nucleotides: TGTGCCAGCAGTGACTCCACTAGCGGGGGGCATAGCACAGATACGCAGTATTTT. The encoded protein is CASSDSTSGGHSTDTQYF.

This clone was seen a handful of times. The chain carries TRBV7-3 and TRBJ2-3; D is tentatively TRBD1 or TRBD2 (5 bases each). Germline assignment: CDR1 SGHTA and CDR2 FQGTGA. Trimming removed 1 base at V and 6 bases at J, with 14 bases between. The CDR3 has 15 residues. CDR3 residues: CASSLNVGVADTQYF. In DNA, the CDR3 is TGTGCCAGCAGCTTAAACGTGGGGGTAGCCGATACGCAGTATTTT.

This clone was observed a few times. The rearrangement joins TRBV7-9 to TRBJ1-3, with 7 positions matching TRBD1. There are 15 residues in the CDR3. Germline assignment: CDR1 SEHNR and CDR2 FQNEAQ (reference sequence). Trimming cost V 3 bases and J 0 bases; bases outside gene matches: 2. DNA for the CDR3: TGTGCCAGCAGCTTCGACAGGGACTCTGGAAACACCATATATTTT. It encodes CASSFDRDSGNTIYF.

J is TRBJ1-5 and V is TRBV29-1; D not certain. The CDR3 totals 13 residues. Germline V gene data show CDR1 as SQVTM and CDR2 as ANQGSEA. Trimming shortened V by 7 bases and J by 0 bases, and 10 bases separated the two germline ends. CDR3 region: CSAGENSNQPQHF. The CDR3 region has the DNA TGCAGCGCCGGTGAGAATAGCAATCAGCCCCAGCATTTT.

V gene TRBV24-1 combines with J gene TRBJ2-3; no definite D call. V lost 5 bases, J lost 4 bases, and 12 bases lay in between. Germline V gives CDR1 KGHDR, CDR2 SFDVKD. This CDR3 has 14 residues. CDR3 loop: CATSGSPQPDTQYF. The CDR3 nucleotides are TGTGCCACCAGTGGCTCCCCCCAACCAGATACGCAGTATTTT.

This clone was picked up one time. The same CDR3 arises from other DNA sequences in this sample as well. V is TRBV19 and J is TRBJ2-7; TRBD1 aligns across 7 bases. Germline V gene lookup returns CDR1 LNHDA and CDR2 SQIVND (reference sequence). The J segment lost 2 bases and the V segment lost 3 bases, leaving 7 bases of the junction unmatched. The CDR3 is 15 residues long. In nucleotides, the CDR3 is TGTGCCAGTAGTATGGGAACAGGGGACCCCTACGAGCAGTACTTC. It translates to CASSMGTGDPYEQYF.

The V call is TRBV9, the J call TRBJ1-2; D is undetermined. CDR1 and CDR2 (germline): SGDLS, YYNGEE. Between the trimmed V and J ends, which lost 3 bases and 8 bases, there was a span of 11 bases. The CDR3 is made up of 12 amino acids. The CDR3 sequence is CASSGTTPGYTF. In DNA, the CDR3 is TGTGCCAGCAGCGGAACTACACCGGGCTACACCTTC.

This rearrangement joins TRBV4-3 to TRBJ2-1; 14 bases align to TRBD2. The CDR3 is made up of 16 amino acids. V gave up 4 bases and J gave up 6 bases; unmatched junction bases: 5. From germline, CDR1 is LGHNA and CDR2 YSLEER. The CDR3 region is CASSRGLAGGVNEQFF. The CDR3 DNA reads as TGCGCCAGCAGCCGAGGACTAGCGGGGGGCGTCAATGAGCAGTTCTTC.

Here the CDR3 DNA reads TGTGCCTGGGAGCGGGGCCTCTACGAGCAGTACTTC. Translated, it gives CAWERGLYEQYF. The chain joins TRBV30 to TRBJ2-7, with TRBD2 matching over 7 bases. Germline CDR1 GTSNPN, CDR2 SVGIG (reference sequence). V dropped 5 bases and J dropped 3; count of bases not matched to a gene: 4. The CDR3 is 12 residues long.

V and J are TRBV15 and TRBJ2-1, with D unclear. CDR1 and CDR2 from the germline V gene are LNHNV and YYDKDF (reference sequence). The CDR3 contains 13 residues. Trimming pared 6 bases from V and 9 bases from J, leaving 15 bases between. CDR3 residues: CATSTSTGSEQFF. CDR3 coding DNA: TGTGCCACCAGTACTTCCACCGGCAGTGAGCAGTTCTTC.

The CDR3 sequence is CASSFSGSLTPLHF. CDR3 coding DNA: TGTGCCAGCAGCTTTTCAGGGTCCCTAACACCCCTCCACTTT. V usage is TRBV7-3 and J usage is TRBJ1-6; the D gene is possibly TRBD1 (5 bases). The CDR3 extends over 14 amino acids. Germline CDR1 SGHTA, CDR2 FQGTGA. Trimming stripped 3 bases from V and 11 bases from J, with 14 bases between.

The chain combines TRBV9 with TRBJ1-2; 7 bases map to TRBD1. The V gene end was trimmed by 0 bases and the J gene end by 6 bases; junction bases not matched to a gene: 8. In germline, CDR1 is SGDLS, CDR2 YYNGEE. CDR3 length: 15 amino acids. CDR3: CASSVAAGGVDGYTF. The CDR3 bases are TGTGCCAGCAGCGTAGCGGCAGGGGGGGTTGATGGCTACACCTTC.

CDR3 DNA sequence: TGTGCCAGCAGCTTCTCCAGGGACGCCCGCCGCACCTTC. Translated, it gives CASSFSRDARRTF. The chain carries TRBV7-3 and TRBJ1-2; possible D gene TRBD1, 5 bases. The V gene lost 3 bases and the J gene lost 13 bases, with 18 bases spanning the gap. Germline CDR1 and CDR2: SGHTA and FQGTGA. This CDR3 has 13 residues.

The rearrangement links TRBV27 to TRBJ2-3, with 8 bases fitting TRBD1. Per the germline V gene, CDR1 is MNHEY and CDR2 is SMNVEV (reference sequence). The CDR3 totals 14 residues. V trimming: 6 bases; J trimming: 5 bases; junction bases outside the gene matches: 7. The CDR3 protein is CASSRTGSVDTQYF. Here the CDR3 DNA reads TGTGCCAGCAGCCGGACAGGGTCCGTAGATACGCAGTATTTT.

The CDR3 region is CASSEGVTGEAFF. The CDR3 DNA reads TGTGCCAGCAGTGAAGGCGTGACAGGGGAAGCTTTCTTT. The chain employs TRBV6-1 and TRBJ1-1; 7 bases fit TRBD1. The CDR3 runs 13 residues. The germline V gene encodes CDR1 MNHNS and CDR2 SASEGT. V trimming: 1 base; J trimming: 8 bases; junction bases outside the gene matches: 4.

In this sample, this clone turned up once. This chain connects TRBV18 to TRBJ2-4; tentative D call: TRBD1 (5 bases). Germline V gene data show CDR1 as KGHSH and CDR2 as LQKENI. The CDR3 sequence is 17 residues long. V was pared by 1 base and J by 0 bases, with 13 bases between. CDR3 amino acids: CASSPLGADLAKNIQYF. The DNA for the CDR3 is TGTGCCAGCTCACCACTAGGGGCGGACCTAGCCAAAAACATTCAGTACTTC. The full variable domain, with the rest looked up from reference TRBV18 and TRBJ2-4, is NAGVMQNPRHLVRRRGQEARLRCSPMKGHSHVYWYRQLPEEGLKFMVYLQKENIIDESGMPKERFSAEFPKEGPSILRIQQVVRGDSAAYFCASSPLGADLAKNIQYFGAGTRLSVL.

The chain carries TRBV5-1 and TRBJ1-2; D not certain. Germline V lookup: CDR1 SGHRS, CDR2 YFSETQ. V dropped 5 bases and J dropped 0 bases, with 14 bases sitting between them. CDR3 length: 15 amino acids. The CDR3 DNA follows: TGCGCCAGCAGTGGTGCAGCCAGAGCTAACTATGGCTACACCTTC. Its translation is CASSGAARANYGYTF.

This chain links TRBV4-3 with TRBJ1-2; 8 positions match TRBD1. The CDR3 length is 14 residues. Germline CDR1 and CDR2: LGHNA and YSLEER. V shed 4 bases, J shed 2 bases, and the junction held 3 bases outside the gene matches. CDR3 coding DNA: TGCGCCAGCAGCCCAGGACAGGGAAACTATGGCTACACCTTC. This translates into CASSPGQGNYGYTF.